This T cell receptor beta chain was sequenced during a study of blood T cell repertoires in COVID-19. Looking at the study overall: Samples representing acute and convalescent COVID-19 were sourced from the United States, Italy and Spain. The cDNA or gDNA used as material had been derived from T cells, B-cell-depleted T cells, or PBMCs.

Per the authors' pipeline: Reference gene primer amplification gave nucleated cell count estimates. This table comes from immunoSEQ multiplex PCR, and its TCRdb copy is limited to in-frame clones, with some not included. D and trimming come from the DNA, and the V and J calls and clone size come from that table. This table has around 250,000 clones, under 90% appearing once. The CDR3 length is 18 residues. V lost 1 base, J lost 0 bases, and 9 bases stayed unmatched. Germline CDR1 and CDR2: SQVTM and ANQGSEA. Sequencing was performed on peripheral blood. The chain combines TRBV29-1 with TRBJ2-5; 12 bases agree with TRBD2. This receptor was taken from a woman aged 18-30 years with acute or convalescent COVID-19. The DNA of the CDR3 is TGCAGCGTTGAAGTCGTGGCTAGCGGGAGGGTCTACCAAGAGACCCAGTACTTC. Translating it yields CSVEVVASGRVYQETQYF.